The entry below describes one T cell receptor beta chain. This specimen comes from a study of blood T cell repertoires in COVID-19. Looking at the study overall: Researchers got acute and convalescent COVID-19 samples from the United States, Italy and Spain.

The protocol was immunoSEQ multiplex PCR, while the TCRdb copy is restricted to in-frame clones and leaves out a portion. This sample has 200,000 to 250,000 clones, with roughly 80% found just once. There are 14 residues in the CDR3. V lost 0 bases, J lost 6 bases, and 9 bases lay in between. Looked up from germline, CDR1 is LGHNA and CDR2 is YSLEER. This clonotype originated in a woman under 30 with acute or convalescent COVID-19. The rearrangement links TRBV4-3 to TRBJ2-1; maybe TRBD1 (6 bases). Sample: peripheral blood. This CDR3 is CASSQDTRGNEQFF. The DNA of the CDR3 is TGCGCCAGCAGCCAAGACACCAGGGGCAATGAGCAGTTCTTC.